This T cell receptor (beta chain) is drawn from a study of blood T cells in healthy people across ages. Looking at the study overall: Per two T cells, about one barcoded beta molecule was captured through template switching. Study findings and constraints: The fall in TCR beta diversity per million T cells was roughly linear with age. CMV status of donors was unknown, possibly confounding expanded clonotype changes.

Total RNA was isolated from each sample in quantities of at least 6 micrograms. The use of a sample-barcoded 5' primer and a J-beta primer mix characterized a second PCR of 7 to 11 cycles. TCRdb reprocessed the 5' RACE reads via MiXCR and lists one record per CDR3 protein. This sample has approximately 600,000 distinct CDR3 sequences, with under 65% found just once. This clonotype appeared a few times. As yet, its antigen is unknown. CDR3 size: 15 residues. CDR1 SEHNR and CDR2 FQNEAQ come from the germline V gene (reference sequence). J gave up 5 bases and V 5 bases, and 8 bases lay outside the gene matches.

The rearrangement uses TRBV7-9 and TRBJ2-1, with 8 bases lining up with TRBD1. The clonotype comes from a man aged 60 to 69 in good health. The sequencing sample was made of blood. CDR3 nucleotides: TGTGCCAGCAGCCCATCAGGGGGCCCCCACAATGAGCAGTTCTTC. This translates into CASSPSGGPHNEQFF.